Listed below are T cell receptor beta chains from one sample, sequenced in a study of blood T cell repertoires in COVID-19. Repertoires were generated with immunoSEQ multiplex PCR, while TCRdb's copy carries only in-frame clones and drops some. The sample contains just under 350,000 clones, around nine tenths of which appear only once. Sequencing used peripheral blood. These TCRs come from a woman aged 18-30 years who had recovered from COVID-19. Both conserved end residues are part of each CDR3. Each record gives: D gene, clone size, J gene, V gene, CDR3 protein, CDR3 DNA. The D gene is left open where the match is weak. For some rows the clone size is stated as once, few or many, or as a class when expanded; others skip it.

NA | NA | TRBJ2-2 | TRBV7-6 | CASSLIPSPLPGELFF | TGTGCCAGCAGCTTAATCCCTAGCCCCCTTCCCGGGGAGCTGTTTTTT
NA | NA | TRBJ2-2 | TRBV6-5 | CASSYGVGADTGELFF | TGTGCCAGCAGTTACGGGGTGGGAGCGGACACCGGGGAGCTGTTTTTT
NA | NA | TRBJ2-6 | TRBV19 | CASNPDRGSPGANVLTF | TGTGCCAGTAATCCCGATCGGGGGAGCCCTGGGGCCAACGTCCTGACTTTC
NA | NA | TRBJ1-6 | TRBV11-3 | CASRLPGERTLHF | TGTGCCAGCAGGTTACCCGGAGAACGGACCCTCCACTTT
NA | NA | TRBJ1-1 | TRBV6-5 | CAGRRWGEGTEAFF | TGTGCCGGCCGTCGTTGGGGGGAAGGCACTGAAGCTTTCTTT
TRBD2 | NA | TRBJ2-3 | TRBV6-2/TRBV6-3 | CASSPSGRATDTQYF | TGTGCCAGCAGTCCGAGCGGGAGGGCCACAGATACGCAGTATTTT
NA | NA | TRBJ1-2 | TRBV6-2/TRBV6-3 | CASSSYERGYTF | TGTGCCAGCAGTTCATACGAACGGGGCTACACCTTC
NA | NA | TRBJ1-1 | TRBV11-2 | CASSFGHYTEAFF | TGTGCCAGCAGCTTTGGACATTACACTGAAGCTTTCTTT
TRBD2 | NA | TRBJ2-1 | TRBV2 | CAGKREGSYNEQFF | TGTGCCGGTAAGCGGGAGGGTTCCTACAATGAGCAGTTCTTC
TRBD1 | NA | TRBJ1-1 | TRBV11-3 | CASSLAGQGNTEAFF | TGTGCCAGCAGCTTAGCGGGACAGGGGAACACTGAAGCTTTCTTT
TRBD1 | NA | TRBJ1-2 | TRBV7-2 | CASSRDRDNYGYTF | TGTGCCAGCAGCCGGGACAGGGACAACTATGGCTACACCTTC
TRBD2 | NA | TRBJ2-6 | TRBV6-6 | CASRQGLALGANVLTF | TGTGCCAGCAGACAGGGACTAGCGCTTGGGGCCAACGTCCTGACTTTC
NA | NA | TRBJ1-2 | TRBV20-1 | CSATNRYGYTF | TGCAGTGCTACAAATAGATATGGCTACACCTTC
TRBD1 | NA | TRBJ1-2 | TRBV19 | CASSNRQGGNYGYTF | TGTGCCAGTAGTAACCGACAGGGTGGAAACTATGGCTACACCTTC
TRBD2 | NA | TRBJ2-2 | TRBV30 | CAWKASGNTGELFF | TGTGCCTGGAAGGCTAGCGGTAACACCGGGGAGCTGTTTTTT
NA | NA | TRBJ2-1 | TRBV9 | CASSVDIPGDSEQFF | TGTGCCAGCAGCGTAGATATCCCGGGGGACAGTGAGCAGTTCTTC
NA | NA | TRBJ1-2 | TRBV4-3 | CASSQASGMVEWDTHYGYTF | TGCGCCAGCAGCCAAGCTTCGGGAATGGTAGAATGGGACACTCACTATGGCTACACCTTC
TRBD2 | NA | TRBJ2-3 | TRBV11-3 | CASSLWAGLAGAEDTQYF | TGTGCCAGCAGCCTATGGGCGGGACTAGCGGGAGCTGAAGATACGCAGTATTTT
TRBD2 | many | TRBJ2-1 | TRBV19 | CATSISGSPYNEQFF | TGTGCCACCTCCATTAGCGGGAGTCCCTACAATGAGCAGTTCTTC
NA | NA | TRBJ1-5 | TRBV19 | CASKEGYQPQHF | TGTGCCAGTAAGGAGGGTTACCAGCCCCAGCATTTT
NA | NA | TRBJ2-3 | TRBV6-4 | CASSLGQDTDTQYF | TGTGCCAGCAGCTTAGGACAAGACACAGATACGCAGTATTTT
NA | NA | TRBJ1-1 | TRBV9 | CASSVGASRVNTEAFF | TGTGCCAGCAGCGTAGGGGCATCGAGGGTGAACACTGAAGCTTTCTTT